Presented here are 26 T cell receptor beta chains from one specimen sequenced in a study of control samples from healthy donors and cancer patients. The method was immunoSEQ multiplex PCR; TCRdb's version includes in-frame clones alone and lacks a portion of them. Altogether 95,000 to 150,000 clones are present, approximately 88% being singletons, with the ten largest covering 3.4%. The source material was blood. The receptors originated from a man aged 40-49 years in good health.

The chain joins TRBV5-1 to TRBJ1-1; D remains unclear. The CDR3 runs to 11 residues. Germline CDR1 SGHRS, CDR2 YFSETQ. Trimming removed 8 bases at V and 4 bases at J, with 9 bases between. Here the CDR3 DNA reads TGCGCCAGTGGGTTGGGCACTGAAGCTTTCTTT. This gives the protein CASGLGTEAFF. The full variable domain, rest sourced from reference TRBV5-1 and TRBJ1-1, is KAGVTQTPRYLIKTRGQQVTLSCSPISGHRSVSWYQQTPGQGLQFLFEYFSETQRNKGNFPGRFSGRQFSNSRSEMNVSTLELGDSALYLCASGLGTEAFFGQGTRLTVV.

The CDR3 DNA follows: TGCGCCAGCAGCCAGAGACCGGGACTAGCGGGGAATCAAGAGACCCAGTACTTC. It encodes CASSQRPGLAGNQETQYF. The chain employs TRBV4-3 and TRBJ2-5, with 13 nucleotides matching TRBD2. The CDR3 spans 18 residues. Germline loops: CDR1 LGHNA, CDR2 YSLEER. Trimming took 3 bases from V and 2 from J; bases not matched to a gene: 9.

The V gene is TRBV18, the J gene TRBJ1-4; D gene unclear. The CDR3 is 15 residues long. Trimming removed 0 bases from V and 5 bases from J, with 10 bases in between. Per germline, CDR1 KGHSH and CDR2 LQKENI. CDR3: CASSPPRVGNEKLFF. In DNA form, the CDR3 reads TGTGCCAGCTCACCACCCCGGGTAGGGAATGAAAAACTGTTTTTT.

The rearrangement uses TRBV2 and TRBJ1-4; the match to TRBD1 covers 7 bases. Trimming removed 8 bases from V and 7 bases from J; junction bases left unmatched: 10. The CDR3 consists of 14 residues. In germline, CDR1 is SNHLY, CDR2 FYNNEI. The CDR3 spells CASSEEGAGEKLFF. Written as DNA, the CDR3 is TGTGCCAGCTCCGAAGAGGGGGCGGGTGAAAAACTGTTTTTT.

The chain combines TRBV7-2 with TRBJ1-5; 9 nucleotides match TRBD1. The CDR3 runs to 14 residues. In germline, CDR1 is SGHTA, CDR2 FQGNSA. The ends lost 4 bases at V and 4 bases at J; junction bases unmatched: 2. The CDR3 bases are TGTGCCAGCAGCTCTGGGACAGGGAATCAGCCCCAGCATTTT. Its translation is CASSSGTGNQPQHF.

This clone has just one count. The chain links TRBV12-3 or TRBV12-4 to TRBJ1-1; no clear D gene. V lost 3 bases to trimming and J lost 11 bases, with 13 bases between them. This CDR3 is 12 amino acids long. CDR3 sequence (DNA): TGTGCCAGCAGTTTGGTCTCGACTTGGGCTTTCTTT. Its translation: CASSLVSTWAFF.

The chain uses TRBV5-1 and TRBJ2-1; no definite D call. V was shortened by 0 bases and J by 5 bases, with 12 bases between the two germline ends. The germline V gene has CDR1 SGHRS and CDR2 YFSETQ. The CDR3 contains 15 residues. CDR3 sequence: CASSLEARRDNEQFF. In DNA form, the CDR3 reads TGCGCCAGCAGCTTGGAAGCTAGACGAGACAATGAGCAGTTCTTC.

This clone was recorded only once. The V and J genes are TRBV5-1 and TRBJ1-2, with 8 bases aligning to TRBD1. CDR1 and CDR2 from the germline V gene are SGHRS and YFSETQ. V was pared by 0 bases and J by 4 bases, with 2 bases of the junction left unmatched. This CDR3 spans 14 amino acids. CDR3 sequence reads: CASSLAGTGYGYTF. The CDR3 DNA reads TGCGCCAGCAGCTTGGCCGGGACAGGCTATGGCTACACCTTC.

This clone turned up a few times. The chain couples TRBV27 to TRBJ2-2; D is uncertain. Looked up from germline, CDR1 is MNHEY and CDR2 is SMNVEV (reference sequence). The CDR3 length is 12 residues. Trimming left V 4 bases short and J 5 bases short, with 5 bases between. The CDR3 spells CASSYSTGELFF. The CDR3 DNA reads as TGTGCCAGCAGTTATAGTACCGGGGAGCTGTTTTTT.

V and J are TRBV7-9 and TRBJ1-4; D unresolved. The CDR3 is 15 residues long. Per germline, CDR1 SEHNR and CDR2 FQNEAQ (reference sequence). Trimming took off 2 bases at V and 3 bases at J, with 10 bases between the two ends. Here the CDR3 reads CASSLTVLANEKLFF. DNA of the CDR3: TGTGCCAGCAGCTTAACAGTGCTGGCTAATGAAAAACTGTTTTTT.

The chain joins TRBV7-9 to TRBJ1-1; D possibly corresponds to TRBD1 (5 bases). The CDR3 consists of 14 residues. Germline V CDR1 and CDR2: SEHNR, FQNEAQ (reference sequence). Trimming left V 3 bases short and J 0 bases short, with 8 bases between. The CDR3 DNA sequence: TGTGCCAGCAGCTTCAGGGCCATGAACACTGAAGCTTTCTTT. As protein: CASSFRAMNTEAFF.

The chain joins TRBV11-1 to TRBJ1-1; D unresolved. CDR1 is SGHAT and CDR2 is FQDESV in the germline V gene (reference sequence). Deletions cut 5 bases from V and 3 bases from J, with 7 bases between. This CDR3 contains 12 residues. CDR3 in amino acids: CASSHGDTEAFF. CDR3 sequence (DNA): TGTGCCAGCAGCCATGGGGACACTGAAGCTTTCTTT.

The chain has TRBV6-6 and TRBJ1-5; possibly TRBD1 for D (5 bases). CDR3 length equals 15 residues. The germline V gene encodes CDR1 MNHNY and CDR2 SVGAGI (reference sequence). Trimming removed 7 bases from V and 1 base from J, with 14 bases in between. Here the CDR3 reads CASIPGGGSNQPQHF. DNA of the CDR3: TGTGCCAGCATCCCAGGCGGGGGGAGCAATCAGCCCCAGCATTTT.

This chain connects TRBV12-3 or TRBV12-4 to TRBJ1-3; D is undetermined. CDR3 length: 12 residues. V lost 2 bases and J 8 bases, leaving 7 bases between the germline ends. In DNA form, the CDR3 reads TGTGCCAGCAGTTTATGGCTACACACCATATATTTT. It is translated as CASSLWLHTIYF.

The V gene is TRBV10-2, the J gene TRBJ1-3; D is uncertain. Germline CDR1 and CDR2: WSHSY and SAAADI. This CDR3 comprises 14 residues. V dropped 7 bases and J dropped 0 bases, with 10 bases sitting between them. CDR3 protein: CASKPGNSGNTIYF. Written as DNA, the CDR3 is TGCGCCAGCAAGCCGGGAAACTCTGGAAACACCATATATTTT.

The J gene is TRBJ1-3, the V gene TRBV9, with D unclear. V shed 0 bases and J shed 0 bases, with 13 bases lying between them. Germline CDR1 and CDR2: SGDLS and YYNGEE. This CDR3 has 17 residues. The CDR3 DNA reads TGTGCCAGCAGCGTAGGGGCCCCTTTGGCCTCTGGAAACACCATATATTTT. This translates into CASSVGAPLASGNTIYF.

The CDR3 DNA follows: TGTGCCAGCAGCTCGTACGACAGGGAGGCCGGGGAGCTGTTTTTT. Translation gives CASSSYDREAGELFF. The chain employs TRBV7-3 and TRBJ2-2; D is possibly TRBD1 (7 bases). Trimming took off 4 bases at V and 6 bases at J, with 15 bases between the two ends. CDR3 length: 15 amino acids. Looked up from germline, CDR1 is SGHTA and CDR2 is FQGTGA.

CDR3 nucleotides: TGTGCCAGCAGCCCAGGGTTGGGACAGGGGGCGAATGAGCAGTTCTTC. This translates into CASSPGLGQGANEQFF. The gene calls are TRBV13 and TRBJ2-1; 12 nucleotides line up with TRBD1. CDR1 PRHDT and CDR2 FYEKMQ come from the germline V gene (reference sequence). The CDR3 runs 16 residues. After removal of 5 bases from V and 7 bases from J, the junction contained 9 bases not matched to a gene.

The V and J genes are TRBV7-8 and TRBJ1-1; 9 bases match TRBD1. CDR3 length: 15 amino acids. The germline gives CDR1 SGHVS, CDR2 FQNEAQ. The J segment lost 1 base and the V segment lost 5 bases, leaving 5 bases of the junction unmatched. The CDR3 loop is CASSLGQGQNTEAFF. Here the CDR3 DNA reads TGTGCCAGCAGCCTCGGACAGGGGCAGAACACTGAAGCTTTCTTT.

This chain links TRBV7-8 with TRBJ1-1; D remains unclear. The V end lost 3 bases, the J end lost 11 bases, and 13 bases lay between the germline ends. Germline assignment: CDR1 SGHVS and CDR2 FQNEAQ. The length of the CDR3 is 12 residues. Here the CDR3 reads CASSFGSGRAFF. In DNA form, the CDR3 reads TGTGCCAGCAGCTTTGGATCCGGTAGGGCTTTCTTT.

In DNA, the CDR3 is TGTGCCTGGAGGATTGGTCTTGGGGGCGAGCAGTACTTC. Residues: CAWRIGLGGEQYF. J is TRBJ2-7 and V is TRBV30, with D perhaps TRBD1 or TRBD2 (5 bases each). Trimming removed 3 bases from V and 6 bases from J, with 15 bases in between. CDR1 is GTSNPN, CDR2 SVGIG, per germline (reference sequence). CDR3 length: 13 amino acids. The full variable domain, rest sourced from reference TRBV30 and TRBJ2-7, is SQTIHQWPATLVQPVGSPLSLECTVEGTSNPNLYWYRQAAGRGLQLLFYSVGIGQISSEVPQNLSASRPQDRQFILSSKKLLLSDSGFYLCAWRIGLGGEQYFGPGTRLTVT.

The rearrangement uses TRBV29-1 and TRBJ1-3; D not resolved. Germline loops: CDR1 SQVTM, CDR2 ANQGSEA. The CDR3 runs to 13 residues. The ends were cut back, 4 bases at V and 2 bases at J, with 9 bases in the middle. The CDR3 nucleotides are TGCAGCGTTGGAACGGTGACTGGAAACACCATATATTTT. Residues: CSVGTVTGNTIYF.

This chain joins TRBV2 and TRBJ2-5; 13 bases fit TRBD2. CDR3 length equals 19 residues. Germline V gene sequence: CDR1 SNHLY, CDR2 FYNNEI. The V gene end was trimmed by 6 bases and the J gene end by 2 bases; junction bases not matched to a gene: 15. CDR3: CASRDLRTSGGRGQETQYF. In DNA, the CDR3 is TGTGCCAGCAGGGACCTTCGGACTAGCGGGGGCCGGGGGCAAGAGACCCAGTACTTC.

V usage is TRBV3-1 (or the pseudogene TRBV3-2) and J usage is TRBJ2-1; 8 bases map to TRBD2. Unmatched junction bases numbered 11, after V lost 3 bases and J lost 7 bases. The CDR3 spans 16 residues. Germline CDR1 reads LGHDT; CDR2 reads YNNKEL (reference sequence). CDR3 nucleotide sequence: TGTGCCAGCAGCCATACGAGTAGCGGGGTTACAAATGAGCAGTTCTTC. It translates to CASSHTSSGVTNEQFF.

J is TRBJ1-2 and V is TRBV28, with D possibly being TRBD1 (6 bases). CDR1 and CDR2 from the germline V gene are MDHEN and SYDVKM. Trimming took off 3 bases at V and 3 bases at J, with 8 bases between the two ends. This CDR3 has 13 amino acids. CDR3 bases: TGTGCCAGCAGTTTTAACAGGGACTATGGCTACACCTTC. Translation gives CASSFNRDYGYTF.

The chain couples TRBV11-1 to TRBJ1-1; D remains unclear. The CDR3 has 12 amino acids. Trimming shortened V by 3 bases and J by 2 bases, and 4 bases separated the two germline ends. Germline loops: CDR1 SGHAT, CDR2 FQDESV (reference sequence). In DNA, the CDR3 is TGTGCCAGCAGCTTGTATAACACTGAAGCTTTCTTT. Its protein product is CASSLYNTEAFF.